One sample yielded the 10 T cell receptor beta chains listed below, sequenced in a study of cytomegalovirus exposure and HLA in healthy donors. The study ran its PCR with 60 Vbeta and 13 Jbeta primers. The assay was immunoSEQ multiplex PCR, and TCRdb's table has in-frame clones only and misses some. The sample has about 170,000 clones; 76% are singletons. The sample taken for sequencing was PBMCs. The receptors come from a female donor in good health and CMV-seronegative.

This clone has a handful of counts. The V and J genes are TRBV18 and TRBJ2-7; possible D gene TRBD2, 5 bases. Trimming removed 6 bases at V and 5 bases at J, with 8 bases between. The CDR3 covers 11 residues. CDR1 is KGHSH, CDR2 LQKENI, per germline. Here the CDR3 reads CASSVRDEQYF. The CDR3 DNA reads TGTGCCAGCTCGGTGAGGGACGAGCAGTACTTC.

The chain uses TRBV9 and TRBJ1-2, with D uncertain. Germline-derived CDR1 and CDR2 are SGDLS and YYNGEE. Trimming shortened V by 6 bases and J by 8 bases, and 14 bases separated the two germline ends. This CDR3 has 12 residues. CDR3: CASNPLLRGYTF. The CDR3 DNA reads as TGTGCCAGCAATCCATTACTGAGGGGCTACACCTTC.

V and J are TRBV19 and TRBJ1-6; a weak D match, TRBD1 (5 bases). Trimming left V 6 bases short and J 1 base short, with 13 bases between. This CDR3 is 16 amino acids long. The germline CDR1 and CDR2 sequences are LNHDA and SQIVND (reference sequence). CDR3 bases: TGTGCCAGTAGAGGGGTAGGGGATTCCTATAATTCACCCCTCCACTTT. This gives the protein CASRGVGDSYNSPLHF.

The chain couples TRBV6-1 to TRBJ2-7; 7 nucleotides align to TRBD1. Germline V gives CDR1 MNHNS, CDR2 SASEGT. V was pared by 0 bases and J by 1 base, with 3 bases of the junction left unmatched. CDR3 size: 15 residues. In DNA form, the CDR3 reads TGTGCCAGCAGTGAAGCGGGCAGGGGGTCCTACGAGCAGTACTTC. Translating it yields CASSEAGRGSYEQYF.

The V call is TRBV28, the J call TRBJ1-6; D is unresolved. CDR1 MDHEN and CDR2 SYDVKM come from the germline V gene. This CDR3 is built from 14 residues. V was trimmed by 8 bases and J by 7 bases, leaving 15 bases between them. The CDR3 loop reads CASAGGRRNSPLHF. DNA of the CDR3: TGTGCCAGCGCCGGTGGTAGGAGGAATTCACCCCTCCACTTT.

The genes are TRBV7-2 and TRBJ2-1; 14 bases are shared with TRBD2. V lost 5 bases to trimming and J lost 10 bases; unmatched junction nucleotides: 7. Germline loops: CDR1 SGHTA, CDR2 FQGNSA. The CDR3 sequence is 15 residues long. Here the CDR3 reads CASSTGLAGGGEQFF. The CDR3 region has the DNA TGTGCCAGCAGCACCGGACTAGCGGGAGGCGGAGAGCAGTTCTTC. The whole variable domain, remainder taken from reference TRBV7-2 and TRBJ2-1, is GAGVSQSPSNKVTEKGKDVELRCDPISGHTALYWYRQSLGQGLEFLIYFQGNSAPDKSGLPSDRFSAERTGGSVSTLTIQRTQQEDSAVYLCASSTGLAGGGEQFFGPGTRLTVL.

This rearrangement joins TRBV11-2 to TRBJ2-2; D is undetermined. Germline values: CDR1 SGHAT, CDR2 FQNNGV. V lost 4 bases and J lost 2, with 8 bases in between. This CDR3 contains 14 residues. The CDR3 loop is CASSSVANTGELFF. The CDR3 region has the DNA TGTGCCAGCAGCTCCGTGGCTAACACCGGGGAGCTGTTTTTT.

The gene calls are TRBV11-1 and TRBJ2-3; D might be TRBD2 (6 bases). Germline V gives CDR1 SGHAT, CDR2 FQDESV (reference sequence). Between the trimmed V and J ends, which lost 4 bases and 6 bases, there was a span of 23 bases. The CDR3 is made up of 17 amino acids. In DNA, the CDR3 is TGTGCCAGCAGCTCCCTGGGCCGGGGGAGCCAGGCCGATACGCAGTATTTT. This encodes CASSSLGRGSQADTQYF.

The V call is TRBV7-2, the J call TRBJ1-5, with D perhaps matching TRBD1 (6 bases). In germline, CDR1 is SGHTA, CDR2 FQGNSA. Between the trimmed V and J ends, which lost 7 bases and 4 bases, there was a span of 11 bases. CDR3 length equals 13 residues. The CDR3 sequence is CASNKDRNQPQHF. In nucleotides, the CDR3 is TGTGCCAGCAACAAAGACAGGAATCAGCCCCAGCATTTT.

This chain connects TRBV7-6 to TRBJ2-5; possible D gene TRBD1, 6 bases. Germline CDR1 is SGHVS and CDR2 is FNYEAQ. This CDR3 contains 15 residues. Trimming took 1 base from V and 4 from J, leaving 13 bases between them. The CDR3 is CASSLEAGERETQYF. The CDR3 region has the DNA TGTGCCAGCAGCTTAGAGGCAGGGGAAAGAGAGACCCAGTACTTC.